This TCR beta chain stems from a study of regulatory T cells in long-lasting Graves disease. Study-wide points: TRBV28, TRBJ1-2 and TRBJ2-5 emerged as the favored segments in persistent disease.

For this clonotype: What it binds is not known.

The time point: newly diagnosed GD, antithyroid drugs for less than 3 months. Making the TCR library involved RNA that had been extracted from PBMCs. CDR1 is SQVTM and CDR2 is ANQGSEA in the germline V gene. The CDR3 has 15 residues. V dropped 3 bases and J dropped 2 bases, with 16 bases sitting between them. CDR3 regions were amplified by Arm-PCR using iRepertoire HTBI primers to build TCR beta libraries. One entry per CDR3 protein, called by TCRdb with MiXCR from the multiplex PCR reads. The data hold 500,000 or so distinct CDR3 sequences, with 16% observed a single time. These data are also associated with another study on T cells in Graves' hyperthyroidism and ophthalmopathy. That study reports: Researchers ran a first-round RT-PCR on the TCR CDR3 using the HTBI primer set. Most thyroid-expanded clonotypes above 0.001 were also found in blood. Separation of ophthalmopathy from stable hyperthyroidism was achieved by a 13 V-J model.

The genes are TRBV29-1 and TRBJ1-1, with a weak D call TRBD1 (6 bases). The receptor was isolated from a man aged 40-50 years with Graves disease. The source material was peripheral blood mononuclear cells (PBMCs), sampled at new diagnosis, from a patient treated with antithyroid drugs. Written as DNA, the CDR3 is TGCAGCGTTGATGGGGGGCAGGGCCTTAACACTGAAGCTTTCTTT. Protein product: CSVDGGQGLNTEAFF.